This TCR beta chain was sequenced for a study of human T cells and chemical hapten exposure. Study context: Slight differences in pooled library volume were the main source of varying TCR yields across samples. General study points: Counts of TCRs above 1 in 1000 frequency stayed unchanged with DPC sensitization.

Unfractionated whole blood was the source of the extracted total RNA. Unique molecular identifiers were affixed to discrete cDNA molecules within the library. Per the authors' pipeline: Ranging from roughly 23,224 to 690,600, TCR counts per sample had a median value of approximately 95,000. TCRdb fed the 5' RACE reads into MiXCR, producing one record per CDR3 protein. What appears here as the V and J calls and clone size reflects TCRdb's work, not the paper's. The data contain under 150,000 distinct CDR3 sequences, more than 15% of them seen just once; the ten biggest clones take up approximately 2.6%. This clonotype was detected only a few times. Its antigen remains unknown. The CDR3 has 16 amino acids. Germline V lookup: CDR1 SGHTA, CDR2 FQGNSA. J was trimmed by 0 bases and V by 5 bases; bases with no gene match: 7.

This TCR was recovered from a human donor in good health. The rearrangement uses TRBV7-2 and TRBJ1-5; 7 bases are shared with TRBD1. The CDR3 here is CASSPHRGPSNQPQHF. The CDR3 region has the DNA TGTGCCAGCAGCCCGCACAGGGGACCTAGCAATCAGCCCCAGCATTTT. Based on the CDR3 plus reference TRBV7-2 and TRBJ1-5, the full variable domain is GAGVSQSPSNKVTEKGKDVELRCDPISGHTALYWYRQSLGQGLEFLIYFQGNSAPDKSGLPSDRFSAERTGGSVSTLTIQRTQQEDSAVYLCASSPHRGPSNQPQHFGDGTRLSIL.